Below are 32 T cell receptor beta chains sequenced from a single sample in a study of blood T cell repertoires in COVID-19. Some clones are missing from TCRdb's copy, which holds only in-frame ones; the method was immunoSEQ multiplex PCR. The sample lists about 100,000 clones; 85% were seen once. Sequences were obtained from peripheral blood. All receptors come from a woman in her sixties or seventies with active or convalescent COVID-19.

V is TRBV5-1 and J is TRBJ2-1, with 10 bases matching TRBD2. Germline CDR1 and CDR2: SGHRS and YFSETQ. This CDR3 comprises 15 residues. V lost 3 bases to trimming and J lost 8 bases; unmatched junction nucleotides: 8. The CDR3 DNA is TGCGCCAGCAGCTATCAACTAGCGGGATCCGATGAGCAGTTCTTC. The encoded protein is CASSYQLAGSDEQFF.

The J gene is TRBJ1-1, the V gene TRBV23-1, with D perhaps matching TRBD1 (6 bases). TRBV23-1 is recorded as an ORF, its role being uncertain. The CDR3 is 15 residues long. V shed 2 bases and J shed 5 bases, with 15 bases lying between them. CDR3 region: CASSQRKQGKTEAFF. Here the CDR3 DNA reads TGCGCCAGCAGTCAACGCAAACAGGGTAAAACTGAAGCTTTCTTT.

The chain links TRBV7-2 to TRBJ1-1; 9 nucleotides agree with TRBD1. Germline V gives CDR1 SGHTA, CDR2 FQGNSA. The CDR3 is 14 amino acids. The J segment lost 1 base and the V segment lost 5 bases, leaving 2 bases of the junction unmatched. The CDR3 coding sequence is TGTGCCAGCAGCGAGGACAGGGGGAACACTGAAGCTTTCTTT. Translating it yields CASSEDRGNTEAFF.

This clone was seen once. The gene calls are TRBV9 and TRBJ1-1; D might be TRBD1 (5 bases). Germline CDR1 is SGDLS and CDR2 is YYNGEE. The CDR3 length is 15 residues. V lost 0 bases and J lost 4, with 13 bases in between. CDR3 in amino acids: CASSVGSSGVTEAFF. The CDR3 bases are TGTGCCAGCAGCGTAGGAAGCTCGGGGGTCACTGAAGCTTTCTTT.

This clone was recorded only once. The chain carries TRBV11-2 and TRBJ2-7, with 7 bases identical to TRBD2. Germline V CDR1 and CDR2: SGHAT, FQNNGV. This CDR3 region has 15 residues. Unmatched junction bases numbered 6, after V lost 4 bases and J lost 0 bases. This CDR3 reads CASSYQAGSSYEQYF. For the CDR3, the DNA is TGTGCCAGCAGCTACCAAGCGGGGAGCTCCTACGAGCAGTACTTC.

The gene calls are TRBV30 and TRBJ1-2; 9 bases match TRBD1. CDR1 and CDR2 (germline): GTSNPN, SVGIG (reference sequence). The CDR3 consists of 15 residues. V was pared by 2 bases and J by 3 bases, with 7 bases of the junction left unmatched. The CDR3 reads CAWSPNRGQYYGYTF. Written as DNA, the CDR3 is TGTGCCTGGAGTCCTAACAGGGGGCAGTACTATGGCTACACCTTC.

This chain connects TRBV6-2 or TRBV6-3 to TRBJ2-7; D gene unclear. The CDR3 runs to 12 residues. Per the germline V gene, CDR1 is MNHEY and CDR2 is SVGEGT. Between the trimmed V and J ends, which lost 4 bases and 3 bases, there was a span of 7 bases. The CDR3 bases are TGTGCCAGCAGTTCTTGGAGCTACGAGCAGTACTTC. Residues: CASSSWSYEQYF.

Here the CDR3 DNA reads TGTGCCAGCAGCCAAGATAGGGGGAACACTGAAGCTTTCTTT. Amino acid sequence: CASSQDRGNTEAFF. V is TRBV3-1 (or the pseudogene TRBV3-2) and J is TRBJ1-1, with D perhaps matching TRBD1 (5 bases). Per the germline V gene, CDR1 is LGHDT and CDR2 is YNNKEL (reference sequence). V lost 0 bases, J lost 1 base, and 6 bases lay in between. The CDR3 is 14 residues long.

The chain employs TRBV5-1 and TRBJ1-2; tentatively, D is TRBD1 (6 bases). This CDR3 contains 14 residues. Per germline, CDR1 SGHRS and CDR2 YFSETQ. V was cut by 0 bases and J by 6 bases, with 12 bases left in between. The CDR3 nucleotides are TGCGCCAGCAGCTTGGAGGGCAGGGGTGATGGCTACACCTTC. Translating gives CASSLEGRGDGYTF. Full variable domain (outside the CDR3, taken from reference TRBV5-1 and TRBJ1-2): KAGVTQTPRYLIKTRGQQVTLSCSPISGHRSVSWYQQTPGQGLQFLFEYFSETQRNKGNFPGRFSGRQFSNSRSEMNVSTLELGDSALYLCASSLEGRGDGYTFGSGTRLTVV.

The chain carries TRBV18 and TRBJ1-1, with TRBD1 matching 9 bases. The trim removed 4 bases at V and 1 base at J, leaving 4 bases unmatched. This CDR3 has 15 residues. CDR1 KGHSH and CDR2 LQKENI come from the germline V gene. CDR3: CASSLSGQGNTEAFF. The CDR3 region has the DNA TGTGCCAGCTCACTTTCGGGACAGGGGAACACTGAAGCTTTCTTT.

The chain has TRBV5-1 and TRBJ1-3; D is perhaps TRBD1 (6 bases). V was shortened by 2 bases and J by 0 bases, with 12 bases between the two germline ends. The CDR3 spans 16 residues. Germline lookup yields CDR1 SGHRS and CDR2 YFSETQ. CDR3 sequence (DNA): TGCGCCAGCAGCTTTCTTCCGGACAGCTCTGGAAACACCATATATTTT. It yields the protein CASSFLPDSSGNTIYF.

The genes are TRBV19 and TRBJ1-2, with D hard to call. V was shortened by 1 base and J by 5 bases, with 11 bases between the two germline ends. This CDR3 comprises 14 residues. Germline CDR1 is LNHDA and CDR2 is SQIVND (reference sequence). CDR3 DNA sequence: TGTGCCAGTAGTATAGGGCAGGTGTCTTATGGCTACACCTTC. It encodes CASSIGQVSYGYTF.

The rearrangement links TRBV3-1 (or the pseudogene TRBV3-2) to TRBJ2-5; possible D gene TRBD2, 5 bases. The CDR3 has 14 amino acids. The germline V gene encodes CDR1 LGHDT and CDR2 YNNKEL (reference sequence). The V end lost 1 base, the J end lost 0 bases, and 6 bases lay between the germline ends. Here the CDR3 reads CASSQAGYQETQYF. The CDR3 DNA reads TGTGCCAGCAGCCAAGCGGGGTACCAAGAGACCCAGTACTTC.

The chain combines TRBV24-1 with TRBJ2-7, with TRBD1 as a possible D gene (8 bases). Germline assignment: CDR1 KGHDR and CDR2 SFDVKD. The V end was cut by 0 bases, the J end by 7 bases, with 12 bases between. The CDR3 totals 14 residues. The CDR3 sequence is CATSDLGQGGEQYF. The CDR3 DNA reads as TGTGCCACCAGTGATTTGGGACAGGGAGGGGAGCAGTACTTC.

The V gene is TRBV7-2, the J gene TRBJ1-2, with no clear D. Between the trimmed V and J ends, which lost 3 bases and 2 bases, there was a span of 7 bases. In germline, CDR1 is SGHTA, CDR2 FQGNSA. The CDR3 is 13 residues long. CDR3 region: CASSFSGNYGYTF. The CDR3 nucleotides read TGTGCCAGCAGCTTCAGCGGGAACTATGGCTACACCTTC.

This CDR3 reads CASSLGPGRSYEQYF. The DNA of the CDR3 is TGTGCCAGCAGCTTAGGTCCAGGTCGGTCCTACGAGCAGTACTTC. This chain links TRBV7-6 with TRBJ2-7; D not resolved. The ends were cut back, 1 base at V and 1 base at J, with 11 bases in the middle. The CDR3 totals 15 residues. The germline gives CDR1 SGHVS, CDR2 FNYEAQ. The full variable domain, with the rest looked up from reference TRBV7-6 and TRBJ2-7, is GAGVSQSPRYKVTKRGQDVALRCDPISGHVSLYWYRQALGQGPEFLTYFNYEAQQDKSGLPNDRFSAERPEGSISTLTIQRTEQRDSAMYRCASSLGPGRSYEQYFGPGTRLTVT.

This clone was detected only a few times. The J gene is TRBJ2-1, the V gene TRBV6-2 or TRBV6-3, with TRBD2 matching over 13 bases. This CDR3 comprises 16 residues. V shed 3 bases, J shed 5 bases, and the junction held 4 bases outside the gene matches. Germline CDR1 and CDR2: MNHEY and SVGEGT. CDR3 sequence (DNA): TGTGCCAGCAGTTATCGGGGACTAGCGGGAAACAATGAGCAGTTCTTC. Translating it yields CASSYRGLAGNNEQFF.

The V and J genes are TRBV5-1 and TRBJ2-3; tentative D call: TRBD2 (6 bases). Germline CDR1 is SGHRS and CDR2 is YFSETQ. This CDR3 contains 16 residues. V lost 3 bases and J lost 1, with 15 bases in between. CDR3 bases: TGCGCCAGCAGCTCCGGGGGAGCGGCAGGCACAGATACGCAGTATTTT. Translated, it gives CASSSGGAAGTDTQYF.

In DNA, the CDR3 is TGCGCCAGCAGCTTGAATCCATTTTCTTACAGTGCTTTCTTT. Its translation: CASSLNPFSYSAFF. This rearrangement joins TRBV5-1 to TRBJ1-1; D is uncertain. Germline V CDR1 and CDR2: SGHRS, YFSETQ. The CDR3 runs to 14 residues. The V gene lost 1 base and the J gene lost 11 bases, with 18 bases spanning the gap.

The V and J genes are TRBV15 and TRBJ1-1, with D maybe TRBD1 (5 bases). This CDR3 is 15 amino acids long. Trimming stripped 1 base from V and 4 bases from J, with 13 bases between. The germline CDR1 and CDR2 sequences are LNHNV and YYDKDF (reference sequence). CDR3 amino acids: CATSRVRQGFTEAFF. CDR3 coding DNA: TGTGCCACCAGCAGAGTCCGGCAGGGATTCACTGAAGCTTTCTTT.

The V gene is TRBV7-9, the J gene TRBJ1-1, with TRBD1 matching 8 bases. This CDR3 has 14 residues. V trimming: 8 bases; J trimming: 4 bases; junction bases outside the gene matches: 9. CDR1 SEHNR and CDR2 FQNEAQ come from the germline V gene (reference sequence). CDR3 in amino acids: CASQETDRVTEAFF. The CDR3 coding sequence is TGTGCCAGCCAAGAAACGGACAGGGTCACTGAAGCTTTCTTT.

The sample holds one count of this clone. V and J are TRBV19 and TRBJ1-3; the D is unclear. The V end lost 3 bases, the J end lost 0 bases, and 9 bases lay between the germline ends. The CDR3 has 15 residues. Looked up from germline, CDR1 is LNHDA and CDR2 is SQIVND (reference sequence). The CDR3 DNA reads as TGTGCCAGTAGTATTAACCAGGACTCTGGAAACACCATATATTTT. Translation gives CASSINQDSGNTIYF.

As to this clone: Other DNA sequences of this sample code for an identical CDR3. The chain has TRBV5-4 and TRBJ2-1, with D perhaps TRBD2 (6 bases). Trimming left V 0 bases short and J 6 bases short, with 13 bases between. The CDR3 covers 15 residues. The germline gives CDR1 SGHNT, CDR2 YYREEE (reference sequence). The CDR3 nucleotides read TGTGCCAGCAGCTTGGGGACCGGGAGAGGCAATGAGCAGTTCTTC. Residues: CASSLGTGRGNEQFF.

The chain combines TRBV6-5 with TRBJ2-7; 9 nucleotides match TRBD1. Trimming removed 2 bases from V and 3 bases from J; junction bases left unmatched: 5. Per the germline V gene, CDR1 is MNHEY and CDR2 is SVGAGI. The CDR3 length is 15 residues. The CDR3 DNA reads as TGTGCCAGCAGTTACGATAGGGACAGGGTCTACGAGCAGTACTTC. This gives the protein CASSYDRDRVYEQYF.

J is TRBJ2-3 and V is TRBV5-1; D may be TRBD1 (5 bases). CDR1 is SGHRS and CDR2 is YFSETQ in the germline V gene. This CDR3 spans 14 amino acids. Trimming pared 0 bases from V and 5 bases from J, leaving 10 bases between. The CDR3 nucleotides read TGCGCCAGCAGCTTGGCGACAGAGATAGATACGCAGTATTTT. This encodes CASSLATEIDTQYF. Together with reference TRBV5-1 and TRBJ2-3, the CDR3 gives the full variable domain: KAGVTQTPRYLIKTRGQQVTLSCSPISGHRSVSWYQQTPGQGLQFLFEYFSETQRNKGNFPGRFSGRQFSNSRSEMNVSTLELGDSALYLCASSLATEIDTQYFGPGTRLTVL.

This CDR3 reads CASSLTQETQYF. For the CDR3, the DNA is TGTGCCAGCAGTTTGACACAAGAGACCCAGTACTTC. V is TRBV12-3 or TRBV12-4 and J is TRBJ2-5; D is undetermined. V lost 3 bases and J 2 bases, leaving 4 bases between the germline ends. This CDR3 comprises 12 residues.

The chain uses TRBV5-1 and TRBJ1-1; 8 nucleotides line up with TRBD1. From germline, CDR1 is SGHRS and CDR2 YFSETQ. J gave up 4 bases and V 3 bases, and 2 bases lay outside the gene matches. The CDR3 is 13 residues long. The DNA of the CDR3 is TGCGCCAGCAGCTCCCAGGGGGCCACTGAAGCTTTCTTT. Its translation: CASSSQGATEAFF.

This chain joins TRBV28 and TRBJ1-4, with D hard to call. Germline values: CDR1 MDHEN, CDR2 SYDVKM. V shed 4 bases and J shed 4 bases, with 13 bases lying between them. The CDR3 has 15 residues. Here the CDR3 reads CASSSLTDHNEKLFF. For the CDR3, the DNA is TGTGCCAGCAGTTCCCTCACAGATCATAATGAAAAACTGTTTTTT.

This chain connects TRBV29-1 to TRBJ1-1, with D unresolved. The CDR3 consists of 13 residues. From germline, CDR1 is SQVTM and CDR2 ANQGSEA. Trimming cost V 7 bases and J 1 base, with 13 bases left between them. CDR3 amino acids: CSAERQKNTEAFF. CDR3 coding DNA: TGCAGCGCCGAACGCCAGAAGAACACTGAAGCTTTCTTT.

The J gene is TRBJ1-2, the V gene TRBV5-4, with D perhaps matching TRBD1 (6 bases). Germline CDR1 SGHNT, CDR2 YYREEE (reference sequence). This CDR3 region has 15 residues. V lost 4 bases, J lost 1 base, and 14 bases lay in between. The CDR3 spells CASSVGNRDNYGYTF. CDR3 nucleotides: TGTGCCAGCAGCGTAGGGAACAGGGATAACTATGGCTACACCTTC.

This chain uses TRBV28 with TRBJ2-7; the D gene is possibly TRBD2 (5 bases). V gave up 2 bases and J gave up 2 bases, with 13 bases separating them. CDR1 and CDR2 (germline): MDHEN, SYDVKM. CDR3 length: 15 residues. This chain's CDR3 is CASSLRGTLPYEQYF. Written as DNA, the CDR3 is TGTGCCAGCAGTTTACGGGGAACTTTGCCCTACGAGCAGTACTTC.

This rearrangement joins TRBV19 to TRBJ1-1; 7 bases are shared with TRBD1. The CDR3 sequence is 11 residues long. V shed 4 bases and J 10 bases; nucleotides not matched to a gene: 3. Germline V lookup: CDR1 LNHDA, CDR2 SQIVND (reference sequence). The CDR3 DNA reads as TGTGCCAGTAGTACCAGGGACAGAGCTTTCTTT. It is translated as CASSTRDRAFF.